Following are 5 T cell receptor beta chains from one sample sequenced in a study of shared T cell receptors in the human thymus. Libraries were prepared by immunoSEQ multiplex PCR; TCRdb keeps only in-frame clonotypes and omits some of them. The table records roughly 560,000 clones, around 82% of them present only once. These data also featured in a second study, about human thymus T cells.

What was sequenced was thymocytes. These receptors were obtained from a boy less than two years old with a congenital heart defect.

This chain joins TRBV4-2 and TRBJ2-7, with 8 bases lining up with TRBD1. Germline-derived CDR1 and CDR2 are LGHNA and YNFKEQ. The CDR3 runs 15 residues. V shed 1 base, J shed 3 bases, and the junction held 5 bases outside the gene matches. CDR3 loop: CASSQVRQGYYEQYF. The CDR3 DNA sequence: TGTGCCAGCAGCCAAGTTCGACAGGGGTACTACGAGCAGTACTTC.

The V gene is TRBV4-1, the J gene TRBJ2-1; tentatively, D is TRBD2 (6 bases). The CDR3 is 17 residues long. Deletions cut 1 base from V and 0 bases from J, with 13 bases between. The germline CDR1 and CDR2 sequences are MGHRA and YSYEKL. The CDR3: CASSQVSGLPSYNEQFF. The CDR3 DNA follows: TGCGCCAGCAGCCAAGTTTCGGGACTTCCCTCCTACAATGAGCAGTTCTTC.

The genes are TRBV28 and TRBJ2-7; TRBD1 agrees at 8 bases. Per the germline V gene, CDR1 is MDHEN and CDR2 is SYDVKM. With 11 bases clipped from V and 3 bases from J, the junction kept 6 bases outside the gene matches. The CDR3 consists of 12 residues. DNA of the CDR3: TGTGCCGCCCGGGACAGGATCTACGAGCAGTACTTC. It specifies CAARDRIYEQYF.

The genes are TRBV5-4 and TRBJ2-5, with 7 positions matching TRBD1. Germline CDR1 reads SGHNT; CDR2 reads YYREEE (reference sequence). The J segment lost 5 bases and the V segment lost 5 bases, leaving 9 bases of the junction unmatched. CDR3 length: 14 amino acids. The CDR3 region has the DNA TGTGCCAGCAGGGTGGTAGGGGGCCAGGAGACCCAGTACTTC. Amino acid sequence: CASRVVGGQETQYF.

Only a few counts were recorded for this clone. V gene TRBV4-1 combines with J gene TRBJ2-3; 7 positions match TRBD2. The germline gives CDR1 MGHRA, CDR2 YSYEKL. The CDR3 covers 16 residues. The V and J ends lost 4 bases and 3 bases, in that order; junction bases with no gene match: 10. The CDR3 region is CASSPPGGFGTDTQYF. CDR3 bases: TGCGCCAGCAGCCCCCCCGGGGGGTTTGGGACAGATACGCAGTATTTT.